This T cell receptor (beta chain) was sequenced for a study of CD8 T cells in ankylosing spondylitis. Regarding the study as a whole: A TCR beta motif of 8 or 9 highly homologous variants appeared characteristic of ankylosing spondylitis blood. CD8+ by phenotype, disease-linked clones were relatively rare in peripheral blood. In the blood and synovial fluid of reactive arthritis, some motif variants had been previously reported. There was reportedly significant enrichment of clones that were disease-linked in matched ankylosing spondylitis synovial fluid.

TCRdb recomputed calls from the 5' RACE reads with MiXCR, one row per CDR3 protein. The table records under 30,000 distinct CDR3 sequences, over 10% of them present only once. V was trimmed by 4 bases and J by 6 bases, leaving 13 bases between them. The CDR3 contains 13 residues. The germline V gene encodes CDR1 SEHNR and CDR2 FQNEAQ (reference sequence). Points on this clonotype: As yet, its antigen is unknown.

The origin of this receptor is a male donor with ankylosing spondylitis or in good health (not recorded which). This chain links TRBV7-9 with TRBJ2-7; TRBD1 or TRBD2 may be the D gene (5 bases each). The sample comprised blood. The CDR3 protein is CASSSDGTGEQYF. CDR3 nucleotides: TGTGCCAGCAGCTCGGACGGGACGGGCGAGCAGTACTTC.